Following are 29 T cell receptor beta chains from one sample sequenced in a study of beta chain features in type 1 diabetes (dated by TCRdb to 2016 to 2019). The library was obtained by the immunoSEQ multiplex PCR assay. The High Capacity cDNA Reverse Transcription Kit was used to reverse transcribe all of the isolated RNA, meaning that expressed TCRB transcripts were what got sequenced. TCRdb took over this immuneACCESS table, retaining in-frame rearrangements with V and J assigned. Such tables are incomplete; in checked studies, under half of the missing clones stem from an unresolved V gene, and the remainder is unexplained. This sample has approximately 380,000 clones in its table, and approximately 16% of those were observed once. The ten largest account for around 0.02% of the sample. Sample: naive CD4+ T cells from blood. This sample's cell subset or site label indicates: true naive CD4+ T cells. All receptors derive from a woman between 18 and 30 years old in good health.

This chain joins TRBV29-1 and TRBJ1-1, with 7 bases matching TRBD1. The V segment lost 7 bases and the J segment 1 base; nucleotides outside the gene matches: 6. CDR1 and CDR2 from the germline V gene are SQVTM and ANQGSEA. The CDR3 consists of 13 residues. The CDR3 nucleotides read TGCAGCGGTGCGGGACAGCCGAACACTGAAGCTTTCTTT. Protein: CSGAGQPNTEAFF.

This clone has just a few counts. The V call is TRBV4-3, the J call TRBJ2-1; the match to TRBD2 covers 8 bases. The germline V gene encodes CDR1 LGHNA and CDR2 YSLEER. The CDR3 has 15 amino acids. J was trimmed by 3 bases and V by 7 bases; bases with no gene match: 8. The CDR3 DNA reads TGCGCCAGCACCCTGGAAGCGGGAGACTACAATGAGCAGTTCTTC. It is translated as CASTLEAGDYNEQFF.

This clone was detected only a few times. At the DNA level, this CDR3 is encoded by other sequences in the same sample as well. V and J are TRBV5-1 and TRBJ2-3; a possible D gene is TRBD2 (5 bases). The ends were cut back, 0 bases at V and 0 bases at J, with 5 bases in the middle. Germline V gene sequence: CDR1 SGHRS, CDR2 YFSETQ. This CDR3 spans 14 amino acids. CDR3: CASSLAGSTDTQYF. The CDR3 DNA reads as TGCGCCAGCAGCTTGGCGGGGAGCACAGATACGCAGTATTTT.

J is TRBJ1-1 and V is TRBV2; 7 bases agree with TRBD1. The CDR3 covers 13 residues. Germline CDR1 and CDR2: SNHLY and FYNNEI. V dropped 8 bases and J dropped 2; count of bases not matched to a gene: 5. DNA for the CDR3: TGTGCCAGCTCCCGGGACAGAAACACTGAAGCTTTCTTT. Encoded protein: CASSRDRNTEAFF.

This clone came up a few times. The chain joins TRBV5-6 to TRBJ1-2, with D perhaps TRBD1 (5 bases). CDR3 length equals 16 residues. Germline V gives CDR1 SGHDT, CDR2 YYEEEE. Trimming removed 3 bases at V and 4 bases at J, with 19 bases between. CDR3 sequence reads: CASSSYGTQGFYGYTF. Here the CDR3 DNA reads TGTGCCAGCAGCTCCTACGGAACGCAGGGTTTCTATGGCTACACCTTC.

There are a few counts of this clone. The CDR3 loop reads CSVTGGPGTGELFF. The CDR3 coding sequence is TGCAGCGTGACAGGGGGTCCAGGCACCGGGGAGCTGTTTTTT. The V call is TRBV29-1, the J call TRBJ2-2; 9 bases align to TRBD1. Per germline, CDR1 SQVTM and CDR2 ANQGSEA. V shed 6 bases and J 4 bases; nucleotides not matched to a gene: 6. This CDR3 has 14 residues.

Turning to this clone: The same CDR3 is also encoded by other DNA sequences in this sample. This chain links TRBV28 with TRBJ2-7; possible D gene TRBD2, 5 bases. Germline lookup yields CDR1 MDHEN and CDR2 SYDVKM. With 2 bases removed from V and 4 bases from J, the gap between germline ends came to 6 bases. CDR3 length equals 12 residues. CDR3 sequence reads: CASSLEGYEQYF. CDR3 bases: TGTGCCAGCAGTTTAGAGGGATACGAGCAGTACTTC.

This rearrangement joins TRBV7-9 to TRBJ2-1, with D possibly TRBD2 on 6 matching bases. The germline V and J ends were trimmed by 1 base and 10 bases, with 17 bases remaining between them. Germline V gene lookup returns CDR1 SEHNR and CDR2 FQNEAQ (reference sequence). This CDR3 is 15 amino acids long. The CDR3, as DNA: TGTGCCAGCAGCTTAGTAGGCGGGTCTGGGGGGGAGCAGTTCTTC. This codes for CASSLVGGSGGEQFF.

The chain recombines TRBV7-9 with TRBJ2-1; 7 bases match TRBD2. There are 10 residues in the CDR3. V lost 8 bases and J lost 10; bases outside the gene matches: 2. CDR1 and CDR2 (germline): SEHNR, FQNEAQ (reference sequence). The CDR3 region has the DNA TGTGCCAGCGAGGGACTAGAGCAGTTCTTC. As protein: CASEGLEQFF.

This clone turned up a few times. The rearrangement links TRBV9 to TRBJ2-7, with 11 positions matching TRBD2. The trim removed 3 bases at V and 4 bases at J, leaving 9 bases unmatched. Germline CDR1 SGDLS, CDR2 YYNGEE. The CDR3 sequence is 16 residues long. The CDR3 DNA reads TGTGCCAGCAGCGATGGGACTAGCGGTACCTTATACGAGCAGTACTTC. Protein: CASSDGTSGTLYEQYF.

The chain employs TRBV7-9 and TRBJ2-1, with a tentative D call TRBD1 (6 bases). Per the germline V gene, CDR1 is SEHNR and CDR2 is FQNEAQ (reference sequence). The CDR3 is made up of 16 amino acids. The V gene lost 5 bases and the J gene lost 2 bases, with 16 bases spanning the gap. This CDR3 reads CASSRRQARAYNEQFF. DNA for the CDR3: TGTGCCAGCAGCCGCAGACAGGCTCGTGCCTACAATGAGCAGTTCTTC.

This clone was seen only a few times. J is TRBJ2-3 and V is TRBV27; 9 nucleotides line up with TRBD2. V shed 5 bases and J 5 bases; nucleotides not matched to a gene: 8. Looked up from germline, CDR1 is MNHEY and CDR2 is SMNVEV (reference sequence). This CDR3 region has 15 residues. The chain's CDR3 is CASSQGLAFLDTQYF. DNA of the CDR3: TGTGCCAGCAGTCAAGGACTAGCGTTCTTAGATACGCAGTATTTT.

This clone was observed a few times. V gene TRBV6-5 combines with J gene TRBJ2-5; TRBD1 is a possible D gene (6 bases). The length of the CDR3 is 15 residues. Trimming pared 0 bases from V and 1 base from J, leaving 9 bases between. The germline V gene has CDR1 MNHEY and CDR2 SVGAGI. CDR3 sequence: CASSYSGTLQETQYF. The CDR3 DNA reads as TGTGCCAGCAGTTACTCCGGGACACTCCAAGAGACCCAGTACTTC.

This clone was seen more than once but under ten times. The V and J genes are TRBV4-2 and TRBJ2-1; 7 nucleotides line up with TRBD2. Trimming cost V 1 base and J 4 bases; bases outside gene matches: 10. The germline V gene encodes CDR1 LGHNA and CDR2 YNFKEQ. The CDR3 is 17 residues long. CDR3 sequence reads: CASSQVRTGLLYNEQFF. The CDR3 region has the DNA TGTGCCAGCAGCCAAGTGCGAACGGGACTACTTTACAATGAGCAGTTCTTC.

V is TRBV6-5 and J is TRBJ1-1; TRBD1 might be the D (6 bases). V dropped 5 bases and J dropped 0 bases, with 10 bases sitting between them. Germline CDR1 is MNHEY and CDR2 is SVGAGI. CDR3 length: 14 residues. The CDR3: CASSPGHLNTEAFF. The CDR3 region has the DNA TGTGCCAGCAGTCCGGGACACTTGAACACTGAAGCTTTCTTT.

In this sample, this clone turned up a few times. V gene TRBV7-8 combines with J gene TRBJ2-1, with no clear D. The CDR3 extends over 15 amino acids. Trimming removed 5 bases at V and 0 bases at J, with 11 bases between. CDR1 is SGHVS and CDR2 is FQNEAQ in the germline V gene. Written as DNA, the CDR3 is TGTGCCAGCAGCCTTAGTGGTTCCTCCTACAATGAGCAGTTCTTC. Amino acid sequence: CASSLSGSSYNEQFF.

This clone was seen a few times. The chain has TRBV14 and TRBJ1-3; D call uncertain. The V end lost 3 bases, the J end lost 3 bases, and 6 bases lay between the germline ends. Germline CDR1 SGHDN, CDR2 FVKESK. The CDR3 spans 13 residues. Here the CDR3 DNA reads TGTGCCAGCAGCCAGTTCAGTGGAAACACCATATATTTT. This translates into CASSQFSGNTIYF.

As concerns this clone: An end of the junction differs from the germline gene, which may be a read error. This rearrangement joins TRBV9 to TRBJ2-7; D perhaps matches TRBD1 (5 bases). Germline CDR1 is SGDLS and CDR2 is YYNGEE. This CDR3 comprises 14 residues. This CDR3 is CASSVSAGIYGQYF. The CDR3 region has the DNA TGTGCCAGCAGCGTCTCGGCAGGGATCTACGGGCAGTACTTC.

The genes are TRBV2 and TRBJ1-2; maybe TRBD1 (5 bases). There are 13 residues in the CDR3. Between the trimmed V and J ends, which lost 4 bases and 4 bases, there was a span of 10 bases. Germline assignment: CDR1 SNHLY and CDR2 FYNNEI. The CDR3: CASSADGGYGYTF. As DNA, the CDR3 is TGTGCCAGCAGTGCCGACGGGGGCTATGGCTACACCTTC.

The V gene is TRBV30, the J gene TRBJ2-7; 8 nucleotides agree with TRBD1. The CDR3 consists of 12 residues. Germline CDR1 is GTSNPN and CDR2 is SVGIG (reference sequence). The V segment lost 3 bases and the J segment 7 bases; nucleotides outside the gene matches: 5. CDR3 DNA sequence: TGTGCCTGGAGCAGGGGGCTAGGGGAGCAGTACTTC. It translates to CAWSRGLGEQYF.

This clone was observed a handful of times. DNA of the CDR3: TGTGCCAGCAGAGTGACTGCCGCTAGCACAGATACGCAGTATTTT. It yields the protein CASRVTAASTDTQYF. The chain combines TRBV7-6 with TRBJ2-3, with no clear D. Trimming left V 6 bases short and J 0 bases short, with 13 bases between. This CDR3 comprises 15 residues. Germline CDR1 and CDR2: SGHVS and FNYEAQ.

The J gene is TRBJ1-2, the V gene TRBV9; tentatively, D is TRBD1 (5 bases). Germline values: CDR1 SGDLS, CDR2 YYNGEE. The length of the CDR3 is 13 residues. V was trimmed by 3 bases and J by 6 bases, leaving 12 bases between them. DNA for the CDR3: TGTGCCAGCAGCGATCAGGGTAGGCATGGCTACACCTTC. Its translation is CASSDQGRHGYTF.

This clone has a handful of counts. V and J are TRBV21-1 and TRBJ2-3; the table names TRBD1, a call not compared with the DNA. TRBV21-1 is classified as a pseudogene. This CDR3 is 15 amino acids long. The CDR3 spells CASSKEDRCTDTQYF. In nucleotides, the CDR3 is TGTGCCAGCAGCAAAGAGGACAGATGCACAGATACGCAGTATTTT.

V gene TRBV11-2 combines with J gene TRBJ2-1, with 7 bases that match TRBD1. The trim removed 1 base at V and 8 bases at J, leaving 5 bases unmatched. Germline values: CDR1 SGHAT, CDR2 FQNNGV. The CDR3 loop spans 14 amino acids. CDR3 nucleotides: TGTGCCAGCAGCTTAGGAGACAGGGTGGATGAGCAGTTCTTC. This encodes CASSLGDRVDEQFF.

The CDR3 DNA reads TGTGCCAGCAGCAAAGGCGGGACTAGCGGGAGCTCCTACAATGAGCAGTTCTTC. Its translation is CASSKGGTSGSSYNEQFF. The chain uses TRBV7-2 and TRBJ2-1; TRBD2 matches 14 bases. V lost 5 bases, J lost 0 bases, and 6 bases stayed unmatched. Germline CDR1 and CDR2: SGHTA and FQGNSA. This CDR3 region has 18 residues.

The genes are TRBV4-3 and TRBJ1-5, with D hard to call. Per the germline V gene, CDR1 is LGHNA and CDR2 is YSLEER. Trimming took off 0 bases at V and 6 bases at J, with 9 bases between the two ends. The CDR3 is 14 amino acids. In nucleotides, the CDR3 is TGCGCCAGCAGCCAAGATTCGGGGATTCAGCCCCAGCATTTT. Translated: CASSQDSGIQPQHF.

Comments on this clone: The sample holds other DNA sequences that translate to the same CDR3. The V and J genes are TRBV18 and TRBJ2-3, with 8 positions matching TRBD2. This CDR3 comprises 15 residues. Per the germline V gene, CDR1 is KGHSH and CDR2 is LQKENI. Germline trimming cut 2 bases from V and 0 bases from J; bases unmatched to any gene: 1. The CDR3 nucleotides are TGTGCCAGCTCACCAGGACTAGCTAGCACAGATACGCAGTATTTT. Translated, it gives CASSPGLASTDTQYF.

This clone showed up just a few times. The chain carries TRBV2 and TRBJ2-1; no firm D call. In germline, CDR1 is SNHLY, CDR2 FYNNEI. The CDR3 length is 14 residues. V was clipped by 11 bases and J by 5 bases, with 19 bases between them. CDR3 sequence (DNA): TGTGCCGGCCGCCCCGGCACAGCAAACAATGAGCAGTTCTTC. Its protein product is CAGRPGTANNEQFF.

V gene TRBV28 combines with J gene TRBJ2-1; D is unclear. CDR1 and CDR2 from the germline V gene are MDHEN and SYDVKM. The CDR3 is 15 residues long. Trimming took off 1 base at V and 6 bases at J, with 13 bases between the two ends. The CDR3, as DNA: TGTGCCAGCAGTTTATTGAACTTGATATCCAATGAGCAGTTCTTC. It codes for CASSLLNLISNEQFF.